These 7 T cell receptor beta chains originate from one sample sequenced in a study of T cells in Graves' hyperthyroidism and ophthalmopathy. TCR beta CDR3 regions were amplified from RNA transcripts. Using the HTBI primer set, a first-round RT-PCR was run on the TCR CDR3. One entry per CDR3 protein, called by TCRdb with MiXCR from the multiplex PCR reads. The sample shows 470,000 or so distinct CDR3 sequences, about 20% of them seen only once. Sequenced input: blood. The source is a man aged 18 to 35 with Graves' hyperthyroidism.

This clonotype has at least ten counts. A read error is possible here, since a much larger clone lies one base away. This chain connects TRBV6-8 to TRBJ2-5; D may be TRBD1 (6 bases). Per germline, CDR1 MNHGY and CDR2 SAAAGT. The CDR3 is 14 residues long. DNA for the CDR3: TGTGCCAGCAGGAAACAGGGCTCCCAAGAGACCAAGTACTTC. Amino acids: CASRKQGSQETKYF.

This clonotype was observed many times. This chain joins TRBV12-3 or TRBV12-4 and TRBJ1-1; 10 positions agree with TRBD1. V was clipped by 6 bases and J by 5 bases; unmatched bases: 12. The CDR3 loop spans 16 amino acids. The CDR3 DNA is TGTGCCAGCAGCCAGACAGGGGGCTTTGGAGGGACTGAAGCTTTCTTT. Its protein is CASSQTGGFGGTEAFF.

The table lists this clonotype with many counts. The rearrangement uses TRBV25-1 and TRBJ1-2; D possibly corresponds to TRBD1 (5 bases). Germline V CDR1 and CDR2: MGHDK, SYGVNS. V lost 4 bases and J lost 3, with 12 bases in between. The CDR3 consists of 14 residues. The CDR3 sequence: CASSAPGGYYGYTF. The DNA for the CDR3 is TGTGCCAGCAGTGCCCCCGGGGGTTACTATGGCTACACCTTC.

This clonotype has only a few counts. V usage is TRBV7-9 and J usage is TRBJ2-7; tentative D call: TRBD2 (6 bases). Trimming cost V 1 base and J 2 bases, with 12 bases left between them. Germline loops: CDR1 SEHNR, CDR2 FQNEAQ (reference sequence). The CDR3 has 15 residues. This CDR3 is CASSLVGGRPYEQYF. The CDR3 nucleotides read TGTGCCAGCAGCTTAGTGGGGGGTCGCCCCTACGAGCAGTACTTC.

This rearrangement joins TRBV28 to TRBJ2-7; TRBD2 aligns across 9 bases. Germline trimming cut 7 bases from V and 4 bases from J; bases unmatched to any gene: 8. The CDR3 is 14 residues long. Germline-derived CDR1 and CDR2 are MDHEN and SYDVKM. CDR3 nucleotides: TGTGCCAGCACCGAAGCGGGAGGCCGGTACGAGCAGTACTTC. Translation: CASTEAGGRYEQYF. Filled out from reference TRBV28 and TRBJ2-7, the complete variable domain reads DVKVTQSSRYLVKRTGEKVFLECVQDMDHENMFWYRQDPGLGLRLIYFSYDVKMKEKGDIPEGYSVSREKKERFSLILESASTNQTSMYLCASTEAGGRYEQYFGPGTRLTVT.

The genes are TRBV6-1 and TRBJ2-7; D remains unclear. This CDR3 region has 16 residues. Germline assignment: CDR1 MNHNS and CDR2 SASEGT. V lost 6 bases and J 1 base, leaving 19 bases between the germline ends. CDR3 sequence (DNA): TGTGCCAGCAGCTCATTTAGTGCGGTTTGGTCCTACGAGCAGTACTTC. The encoded protein is CASSSFSAVWSYEQYF.

The sample holds a few counts of this clonotype. The J gene is TRBJ2-5, the V gene TRBV13, with 8 bases matching TRBD2. Germline V gene sequence: CDR1 PRHDT, CDR2 FYEKMQ (reference sequence). V gave up 0 bases and J gave up 5 bases; unmatched junction bases: 11. The CDR3 runs 17 residues. Written as DNA, the CDR3 is TGTGCCAGCAGCTTAGGCCGCGGGGGGCGGCTCGGGGAGACCCAGTACTTC. Residues: CASSLGRGGRLGETQYF.